The 10 T cell receptor beta chains in this list originate from one sample, sequenced in a study of blood T cell repertoires in COVID-19 (TCRdb year 2020). Library preparation employed the immunoSEQ multiplex PCR assay. TCRdb took this table from immuneACCESS and kept in-frame rearrangements with V and J called. Such tables lack part of the clones; where checked against another copy, unresolved V genes explain under half of the gap, and the rest is unexplained. In all, the sample holds 250,000 to 350,000 clones, and almost 90% of those were seen once. The top ten clonotypes cover approximately 4% of the sample. The sequenced sample consisted of PBMCs or T cells enriched from blood (not recorded which). The receptors were gathered from a woman between 18 and 30 years old with acute COVID-19.

The J gene is TRBJ1-6, the V gene TRBV25-1, with D possibly TRBD1 on 5 matching bases. CDR3 length: 13 residues. Germline V lookup: CDR1 MGHDK, CDR2 SYGVNS. Trimming shortened V by 1 base and J by 10 bases, and 8 bases separated the two germline ends. CDR3 amino acids: CASSEWGESPLHF. The CDR3 DNA follows: TGTGCCAGCAGTGAATGGGGGGAATCACCCCTCCACTTT.

The gene calls are TRBV5-1 and TRBJ2-1, with 8 bases aligning to TRBD2. This CDR3 comprises 16 residues. In germline, CDR1 is SGHRS, CDR2 YFSETQ. Trimming removed 4 bases from V and 10 bases from J; junction bases left unmatched: 16. CDR3 DNA: TGCGCCAGCAGCCTGTCTACGAGCGGGAGAAGCAGGGAGCAGTTCTTC. Amino acid sequence: CASSLSTSGRSREQFF.

As concerns this clone: The junction differs from germline at one of its ends, possibly a read error. The genes are TRBV7-9 and TRBJ1-1; possibly TRBD1 for D (5 bases). There are 9 residues in the CDR3. Germline V gene sequence: CDR1 SEHNR, CDR2 FQNEAQ (reference sequence). The CDR3 DNA reads TGTGCCAGCAGCTTAATAGGGGACTTT. As protein: CASSLIGDF.

This chain uses TRBV28 with TRBJ1-2; D is uncertain. Trimming took off 5 bases at V and 0 bases at J, with 13 bases between the two ends. The CDR3 extends over 15 amino acids. CDR1 and CDR2 (germline): MDHEN, SYDVKM. The CDR3 bases are TGTGCCAGCAGTCCCGTCCTATACGCTAACTATGGCTACACCTTC. Translation gives CASSPVLYANYGYTF.

The chain employs TRBV2 and TRBJ2-1; 7 bases line up with TRBD1. Per germline, CDR1 SNHLY and CDR2 FYNNEI. V was clipped by 6 bases and J by 7 bases; unmatched bases: 6. The CDR3 consists of 13 residues. CDR3 amino acids: CASRTQGLNEQFF. CDR3 nucleotides: TGTGCCAGCAGAACACAGGGGTTGAATGAGCAGTTCTTC. Filled out from reference TRBV2 and TRBJ2-1, the complete variable domain reads EPEVTQTPSHQVTQMGQEVILRCVPISNHLYFYWYRQILGQKVEFLVSFYNNEISEKSEIFDDQFSVERPDGSNFTLKIRSTKLEDSAMYFCASRTQGLNEQFFGPGTRLTVL.

The chain combines TRBV5-1 with TRBJ1-1; 8 bases are shared with TRBD1. Germline CDR1 reads SGHRS; CDR2 reads YFSETQ. J was trimmed by 4 bases and V by 5 bases; bases with no gene match: 7. The CDR3 sequence is 14 residues long. The CDR3 sequence is CASSQGASATEAFF. The CDR3 nucleotides are TGCGCCAGCAGTCAGGGGGCCTCTGCCACTGAAGCTTTCTTT. Full variable domain (outside the CDR3, taken from reference TRBV5-1 and TRBJ1-1): KAGVTQTPRYLIKTRGQQVTLSCSPISGHRSVSWYQQTPGQGLQFLFEYFSETQRNKGNFPGRFSGRQFSNSRSEMNVSTLELGDSALYLCASSQGASATEAFFGQGTRLTVV.

This sequence joins TRBV27 and TRBJ2-7; TRBD1 is a possible D gene (6 bases). Germline V gives CDR1 MNHEY, CDR2 SMNVEV (reference sequence). V was shortened by 2 bases and J by 1 base, with 9 bases between the two germline ends. The length of the CDR3 is 14 residues. Written as DNA, the CDR3 is TGTGCCAGCAGTTTACGGGACAAATCCTACGAGCAGTACTTC. This gives the protein CASSLRDKSYEQYF.

CDR3 coding DNA: TGTGCCAGCAGTCCCCTGGGGACTAGCGGCGAGCAGTACTTC. Its protein product is CASSPLGTSGEQYF. This chain uses TRBV6-5 with TRBJ2-7; 11 nucleotides match TRBD2. The CDR3 totals 14 residues. The germline V gene encodes CDR1 MNHEY and CDR2 SVGAGI. The V segment lost 5 bases and the J segment 6 bases; nucleotides outside the gene matches: 6.

This chain uses TRBV19 with TRBJ2-7; a possible D gene is TRBD1 (6 bases). The germline V and J ends were trimmed by 5 bases and 4 bases, with 18 bases remaining between them. The CDR3 loop spans 15 amino acids. In germline, CDR1 is LNHDA, CDR2 SQIVND (reference sequence). In DNA form, the CDR3 reads TGTGCCAGTAGTCCAGAGACAGGTATGCGTTACGAGCAGTACTTC. The encoded protein is CASSPETGMRYEQYF. Together with reference TRBV19 and TRBJ2-7, the CDR3 gives the full variable domain: DGGITQSPKYLFRKEGQNVTLSCEQNLNHDAMYWYRQDPGQGLRLIYYSQIVNDFQKGDIAEGYSVSREKKESFPLTVTSAQKNPTAFYLCASSPETGMRYEQYFGPGTRLTVT.

This clone was seen more than once but under ten times. Other DNA variants within this sample encode the same CDR3. CDR3 amino acids: CAISESQGNTEAFF. The CDR3 region has the DNA TGTGCCATCAGTGAGTCCCAGGGGAACACTGAAGCTTTCTTT. The chain has TRBV10-3 and TRBJ1-1, with D maybe TRBD1 (5 bases). This CDR3 has 14 amino acids. CDR1 and CDR2 from the germline V gene are ENHRY and SYGVKD. The V and J ends lost 0 bases and 1 base respectively, with 6 bases between them.